The source of this T cell receptor (beta chain) is a study of shared clonotypes between healthy human individuals (dated by TCRdb to about 2020). Background for the entire study: The cohort included a few men and a couple of women between 18 and 49 years of age. For each donor, three plates each were used for CD4 naive and CD4 memory, two plates were used for CD8 naive, and one plate was used for CD8 memory. To estimate repertoire size and how much clonotypes are shared between individuals, the study performed deep sequencing of blood TCR repertoires from five healthy adults. To increase sequencing depth and limit assay-specific biases, TCR repertoire library preparation and sequencing were carried out by different laboratories using diverse techniques. Per donor, leukapheresis produced somewhere between about 0.94 and 9.5 billion PBMCs. Results the study describes overall, beyond this receptor: Naive subsets generally had larger estimated clonotype richness than memory subsets. Only blood was sampled, and tissue TCR repertoires likely differ from those in blood. Because the study included only a small number of donors, the genetic and exposure-history diversity represented was limited. Even with the large sequencing depth, rarefaction of the sorted-subset datasets indicated that sequencing was incomplete. Roughly 5% of naive CD4, around 3.6% of naive CD8, roughly 2.5% of memory CD4, and about 0.4% of memory CD8 clonotypes were shared across four donors. Pairwise subsampling indicated that sequencing depth was expected to affect the degree of clonotype sharing among donors. Clonotypes shared by all four sorted-subset donors showed higher generation probabilities than non-shared clonotypes.

Regarding this clone: Its antigen is not yet known. Within one base of it there is no much larger clone, and no base qualities were kept. Other DNA sequences in the same sample also yield this CDR3.

Using the deep immunoSEQ assay, TCR CDR3 regions were amplified from genomic DNA by multiplex PCR. Extracted genomic DNA from each cell subset was spread evenly across all wells of several immunoSEQ 96-well plates, with each plate serving as a replicate. For sorted subsets, about 200 ng genomic DNA, equal to 30,000 or so T cell genomes, was loaded into each replicate PCR. Purified libraries were quantified with a Qubit 3.0 fluorometer, sized on a Bioanalyzer 2100, and re-quantified with the KAPA Library Quantification kit. A separate single-read 150-cycle Illumina NextSeq 550 flow cell was used to sequence each immunoSEQ 96-well plate. In the paper's pipeline: Because only junctional sequences without quality scores were contained in the immunoSEQ output, filtering matching that applied to full-length reads could not be performed. Sequences were annotated with PyIR, a Python wrapper for IgBLAST v1.9, and V/J genes and CDR3 were assigned using IMGT germline references. Reads were removed for weak V/J assignments (E-value above 1e-6), missing CDR3, stop codons, out-of-frame junctions, or ambiguous translated residues. V3J clonotypes were defined by identical inferred V gene, J gene, and CDR3 amino acid sequence. To compute the percentage overlap between repertoires, the number of shared unique clonotypes was divided by the size of the smaller repertoire. RTK rarefaction, the Chao1 estimator, and Recon v2.1 estimates of unobserved clonotypes were used to assess repertoire richness. OLGA was used to compute generation probabilities for all TCRbeta clonotypes that the gDNA method yielded from a handful of donors. This is the immuneACCESS table as TCRdb keeps it, with only in-frame sequences that have V and J called. A part of the clones is gone; compared with another copy, unresolved V genes explain less than half, and the rest is unexplained. That table furnishes V, J and clone size, whereas the DNA furnished D and trimming. The sample table holds about 79,000 clones, of which roughly two thirds were seen once. About 51% of the sample is taken by the ten largest.

Donors were healthy HIV-negative adults with no recently reported acute infections or vaccinations. Every donor was a Caucasian adult residing in Nashville, Tennessee, USA. CD8 memory samples consisted of magnetically selected CD45RO+ cells combined with CCR7-negative CD45RA+ effector memory (TemRA) cells. After blood collection by leukapheresis, PBMCs were isolated using Ficoll-Histopaque density gradient centrifugation and then cryopreserved in the vapor phase of liquid nitrogen. Analytical flow cytometry was used to check the purity and quantity of each magnetically sorted T cell population. Genomic DNA was isolated from each sorted fraction and quantified by UV absorbance on a Nanodrop 2000c. Taken from the germline V gene, the CDR1 and CDR2 loops are MGHDK and SYGVNS. The V end gives up 3 bases and the J end 4 bases, leaving 2 bases in the junction not matched to a gene. The CDR3 holds 13 amino acids from the cysteine to the phenylalanine. Of the read, only the CDR3 DNA is kept; its 39 bases are in frame from base 1.

The receptor was isolated from a man younger than 45 in good health. The sequencing input was memory CD8+ T cells sorted from blood. The sample's cell subset or site label is to be understood as: CD45RO+ cells pooled with CCR7-negative TemRA cells. The chain is encoded by TRBV25-1 joined to TRBJ1-1; TRBD1 lines up with 7 middle nucleotides. This receptor carries the CDR3 CASSDQGGTEAFF. The sequence in DNA is TGTGCCAGCAGTGACCAGGGGGGCACTGAAGCTTTCTTT.